This TCR beta chain was obtained from a study of T cell changes during pregnancy in multiple sclerosis (dated by TCRdb to the late 2010s). Concerning the study at large: Changes in the T cell repertoire over the course of pregnancy were examined in this study in women with multiple sclerosis.

Libraries were built with the immunoSEQ multiplex PCR assay. TCRdb carries this immuneACCESS record with in-frame sequences only. Its versions omit some clonotypes, under half of them owing to an unresolved V gene in the studies checked, with the rest unexplained. Across this sample there are under 25,000 clones, with about 90% seen only once. The ten largest clonotypes hold more than 7.5% of the sample. According to the germline V gene (reference sequence), CDR1 reads SEHNR and CDR2 reads FQNEAQ. Including cysteine and phenylalanine, the CDR3 has 16 amino acids. Only CDR3 DNA remains: 48 bases, in frame from the first base. Relative to germline, V is 2 bases shorter and J is 0 bases shorter, with 11 bases between their ends. A note on this clone: Its binding antigen is unknown. Base qualities were left out, and no much larger clone turns up one base away.

This specimen consisted of CD8+ T cells from peripheral blood mononuclear cells, obtained after pregnancy. The clonotype originates from a female donor with multiple sclerosis, enrolled in a pregnancy study. This chain joins TRBV7-9 to TRBJ1-3; the D segment could be TRBD1, given 5 matching bases. The DNA is TGTGCCAGCAGCTTACAGTCAGGGTTCTCTGGAAACACCATATATTTT. This sequence encodes CASSLQSGFSGNTIYF. Extended through the reference TRBV7-9 and TRBJ1-3 proteins, this CDR3 yields the full variable domain: DTGVSQNPRHKITKRGQNVTFRCDPISEHNRLYWYRQTLGQGPEFLTYFQNEAQLEKSRLLSDRFSAERPKGSFSTLEIQRTEQGDSAMYLCASSLQSGFSGNTIYFGEGSWLTVV.